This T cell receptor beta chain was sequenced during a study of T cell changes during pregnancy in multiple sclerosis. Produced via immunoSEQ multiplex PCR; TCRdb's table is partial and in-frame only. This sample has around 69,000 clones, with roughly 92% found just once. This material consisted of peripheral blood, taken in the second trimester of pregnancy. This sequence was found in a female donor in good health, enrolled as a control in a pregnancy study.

In DNA, the CDR3 is TGTGCCAGCAGCCGGGGTAGCAATCAGCCCCAGCATTTT. Protein sequence: CASSRGSNQPQHF. The chain joins TRBV7-3 to TRBJ1-5, with D hard to call. Trimming removed 5 bases at V and 0 bases at J, with 5 bases between. The CDR3 runs 13 residues. Germline V gene data show CDR1 as SGHTA and CDR2 as FQGTGA. Based on the CDR3 plus reference TRBV7-3 and TRBJ1-5, the full variable domain is GAGVSQTPSNKVTEKGKYVELRCDPISGHTALYWYRQSLGQGPEFLIYFQGTGAADDSGLPNDRFFAVRPEGSVSTLKIQRTERGDSAVYLCASSRGSNQPQHFGDGTRLSIL.